The sequence of this TCR beta chain was determined in a study of CD8 T cells in Susac syndrome. CDR1 and CDR2 (germline): KGHSH, LQKENI. J was trimmed by 1 base and V by 6 bases; bases with no gene match: 9. The CDR3 runs to 16 residues. The RNA input was about 0.5 to 1 ug, and it was reverse transcribed with random hexamers. By means of immunoSEQ multiplex PCR, TCR beta CDR3 spanning 54 Vbeta and 13 Jbeta underwent amplification. MiXCR was run by TCRdb on the immunoSEQ multiplex PCR reads, yielding one entry per CDR3 protein. The repertoire has 300,000 or so distinct CDR3 sequences, about 91% of them found once; the top ten carry more than 0.06%. Sequencing targeted TCR beta in T cells from blood (CD8+ and CD4+). Patients with stable or active relapsing-remitting disease, all of them treatment-naive, made up the multiple sclerosis controls. Purification of the CD8+ and CD4+ T cells relied on negative isolation, and TEMRA cells underwent FACS enrichment.

This TCR came from a human donor with multiple sclerosis. The specimen was CD4+ T cells from PBMCs. V is TRBV18 and J is TRBJ1-1; 9 bases line up with TRBD1. CDR3 nucleotides: TGTGCCAGCTCTCTTTACCGGGACAGGGCGAACACTGAAGCTTTCTTT. Translated, it gives CASSLYRDRANTEAFF. The full variable domain, rest sourced from reference TRBV18 and TRBJ1-1, is NAGVMQNPRHLVRRRGQEARLRCSPMKGHSHVYWYRQLPEEGLKFMVYLQKENIIDESGMPKERFSAEFPKEGPSILRIQQVVRGDSAAYFCASSLYRDRANTEAFFGQGTRLTVV.